This entry lists 9 T cell receptor beta chains sequenced from one sample in a study of cytomegalovirus exposure and HLA in healthy donors. 60 Vbeta and 13 Jbeta primers were used in PCR. Repertoires were generated with immunoSEQ multiplex PCR, while TCRdb's copy carries only in-frame clones and drops some. The sample consists of tens of thousands of clones, 81% of them appearing once. Sequenced material: PBMCs. Every receptor here comes from a girl between 2 and 10 years old in good health and CMV-seropositive.

The rearrangement joins TRBV15 to TRBJ2-7, with 7 nucleotides matching TRBD1. The CDR3 totals 14 residues. Germline V gene data show CDR1 as LNHNV and CDR2 as YYDKDF (reference sequence). Trimming removed 3 bases from V and 4 bases from J; junction bases left unmatched: 6. The CDR3 here is CATSSNRDRYEQYF. DNA of the CDR3: TGTGCCACCAGCAGTAACAGGGACAGATACGAGCAGTACTTC.

The chain recombines TRBV7-8 with TRBJ2-3; 8 positions agree with TRBD2. V lost 2 bases to trimming and J lost 4 bases; unmatched junction nucleotides: 5. Germline CDR1 is SGHVS and CDR2 is FQNEAQ. The CDR3 has 15 amino acids. Here the CDR3 DNA reads TGTGCCAGCAGCTTACGAGCGGGAGTGGCAGATACGCAGTATTTT. It codes for CASSLRAGVADTQYF.

This clone was picked up one time. The chain combines TRBV6-5 with TRBJ1-4; TRBD1 matches 11 bases. V shed 7 bases, J shed 3 bases, and the junction held 4 bases outside the gene matches. CDR3 size: 15 residues. Germline values: CDR1 MNHEY, CDR2 SVGAGI. The CDR3 bases are TGTGCCAGCAAAGGGACAGGGGGGTCTAATGAAAAACTGTTTTTT. It specifies CASKGTGGSNEKLFF.

This clone was seen a few times. This chain connects TRBV11-2 to TRBJ2-7, with D tentatively TRBD2 (5 bases). The CDR3 is 13 amino acids. The germline V gene encodes CDR1 SGHAT and CDR2 FQNNGV. V gave up 5 bases and J gave up 12 bases, with 20 bases separating them. The CDR3 protein is CASSRALAMFLYF. The CDR3 DNA sequence: TGTGCCAGCAGCCGCGCCCTAGCAATGTTTCTGTACTTC.

The chain has TRBV27 and TRBJ1-1; the D is unclear. Trimming removed 3 bases from V and 3 bases from J, with 8 bases in between. The germline V gene has CDR1 MNHEY and CDR2 SMNVEV (reference sequence). The CDR3 is 13 amino acids. CDR3 nucleotide sequence: TGTGCCAGCAGTTTCAAGGCGGACACTGAAGCTTTCTTT. Translation gives CASSFKADTEAFF.

V and J are TRBV7-8 and TRBJ2-7; maybe TRBD1 (6 bases). From germline, CDR1 is SGHVS and CDR2 FQNEAQ. V gave up 5 bases and J gave up 2 bases, with 16 bases separating them. This CDR3 spans 15 amino acids. CDR3 sequence reads: CASSPLTGSTYEQYF. The CDR3 DNA follows: TGTGCCAGCAGCCCCTTGACAGGCAGCACCTACGAGCAGTACTTC.

The V and J genes are TRBV19 and TRBJ2-7; the D is unclear. The CDR3 spans 13 residues. The V end was cut by 5 bases, the J end by 6 bases, with 14 bases between. Germline V CDR1 and CDR2: LNHDA, SQIVND (reference sequence). The CDR3 DNA is TGTGCCAGTAGTCAGATCCCCCTTGCCGAGCAGTACTTC. It yields the protein CASSQIPLAEQYF.

This chain links TRBV9 with TRBJ1-1; no firm D call. The CDR3 is 12 amino acids. V was trimmed by 7 bases and J by 0 bases, leaving 7 bases between them. Germline V gene sequence: CDR1 SGDLS, CDR2 YYNGEE. Here the CDR3 DNA reads TGTGCCAGCGAGAGTATGAACACTGAAGCTTTCTTT. Protein sequence: CASESMNTEAFF.

This chain links TRBV5-1 with TRBJ2-6; possible D gene TRBD1, 6 bases. CDR3 length: 14 residues. Between the trimmed V and J ends, which lost 7 bases and 4 bases, there was a span of 12 bases. Germline values: CDR1 SGHRS, CDR2 YFSETQ. The CDR3 here is CASEGGPGANVLTF. The CDR3 DNA sequence: TGCGCCAGCGAAGGGGGACCGGGGGCCAACGTCCTGACTTTC. The complete variable domain, with remaining parts taken from reference TRBV5-1 and TRBJ2-6, reads KAGVTQTPRYLIKTRGQQVTLSCSPISGHRSVSWYQQTPGQGLQFLFEYFSETQRNKGNFPGRFSGRQFSNSRSEMNVSTLELGDSALYLCASEGGPGANVLTFGAGSRLTVL.